The 31 T cell receptor beta chains reported below all come from one sample, sequenced in a study of blood T cell repertoires in COVID-19. The data were produced by immunoSEQ multiplex PCR, yet TCRdb's version contains in-frame clones alone and is incomplete. The table includes over 250,000 clones, roughly nine tenths detected once. Input material: peripheral blood. The receptors were gathered from a man in his fifties or sixties who had recovered from COVID-19.

This chain's CDR3 is CASSSGSDSSGNTIYF. Written as DNA, the CDR3 is TGCGCCAGCAGCTCAGGTTCGGACAGCTCTGGAAACACCATATATTTT. This chain joins TRBV5-1 and TRBJ1-3, with D possibly TRBD1 on 6 matching bases. Germline V lookup: CDR1 SGHRS, CDR2 YFSETQ. Trimming removed 3 bases from V and 0 bases from J, with 13 bases in between. This CDR3 has 16 residues.

V and J are TRBV13 and TRBJ2-7, with TRBD2 as a possible D gene (7 bases). The CDR3 is made up of 18 amino acids. Germline assignment: CDR1 PRHDT and CDR2 FYEKMQ (reference sequence). Trimming took off 3 bases at V and 7 bases at J, with 28 bases between the two ends. In DNA, the CDR3 is TGTGCCAGCAGCTTTTATGCCGGCGGGGGCAGTGTCGCTAGGGAGCAGTACTTC. This translates into CASSFYAGGGSVAREQYF.

This chain uses TRBV10-2 with TRBJ2-7; weak D call: TRBD1 (6 bases). The V end lost 0 bases, the J end lost 6 bases, and 12 bases lay between the germline ends. Germline V gene lookup returns CDR1 WSHSY and CDR2 SAAADI. The CDR3 sequence is 14 residues long. The CDR3 loop is CASSESGGNLEQYF. The CDR3 DNA reads as TGCGCCAGCAGTGAGTCTGGGGGCAATCTCGAGCAGTACTTC.

The chain combines TRBV7-9 with TRBJ2-7; no clear D. The germline V gene encodes CDR1 SEHNR and CDR2 FQNEAQ (reference sequence). The V end lost 5 bases, the J end lost 7 bases, and 9 bases lay between the germline ends. The CDR3 consists of 11 residues. The CDR3, as DNA: TGTGCCAGCAGCGTTACGGTAGAGCAGTACTTC. This encodes CASSVTVEQYF. Using reference TRBV7-9 and TRBJ2-7 for the parts outside the CDR3, the full variable domain is DTGVSQNPRHKITKRGQNVTFRCDPISEHNRLYWYRQTLGQGPEFLTYFQNEAQLEKSRLLSDRFSAERPKGSFSTLEIQRTEQGDSAMYLCASSVTVEQYFGPGTRLTVT.

This rearrangement joins TRBV4-1 to TRBJ2-2; no clear D. V was clipped by 0 bases and J by 4 bases, with 6 bases between them. The CDR3 sequence is 14 residues long. Per germline, CDR1 MGHRA and CDR2 YSYEKL. The CDR3 sequence is CASSQEGRTGELFF. As DNA, the CDR3 is TGCGCCAGCAGCCAAGAGGGCCGCACCGGGGAGCTGTTTTTT.

The chain uses TRBV9 and TRBJ1-1; D ambiguous. Germline CDR1 reads SGDLS; CDR2 reads YYNGEE. The CDR3 contains 14 residues. The V and J ends lost 3 bases and 2 bases respectively, with 11 bases between them. The DNA for the CDR3 is TGTGCCAGCAGCGGAAGAACAGAAAACACTGAAGCTTTCTTT. This sequence encodes CASSGRTENTEAFF.

Details on this clone: An end of the junction differs from the germline gene, which may be a read error. The rearrangement uses TRBV7-7 and TRBJ2-3; D is undetermined. This CDR3 has 14 residues. CDR1 SSHAT and CDR2 FNYEAQ come from the germline V gene (reference sequence). The CDR3 DNA reads TGTGCTAGCAGCCATAGTGGTACGACAGATACGCAGTATTTT. Translation gives CASSHSGTTDTQYF.

The chain links TRBV7-2 to TRBJ2-7; 8 nucleotides agree with TRBD1. CDR1 and CDR2 from the germline V gene are SGHTA and FQGNSA. CDR3 length equals 18 residues. The V gene end was trimmed by 5 bases and the J gene end by 10 bases; junction bases not matched to a gene: 25. The CDR3 nucleotides read TGTGCCAGCAGCAACCCACTTAACACAGGGGGATTCTCAGGGGAACAGTACTTC. This codes for CASSNPLNTGGFSGEQYF.

This clone appeared a few times. Other nucleotide sequences in the sample specify the same CDR3. The chain couples TRBV5-1 to TRBJ1-3, with D maybe TRBD1 (6 bases). CDR3 size: 15 residues. Germline loops: CDR1 SGHRS, CDR2 YFSETQ. V was shortened by 0 bases and J by 0 bases, with 7 bases between the two germline ends. The CDR3 coding sequence is TGCGCCAGCAGCTTGGCACAGGGCTCTGGAAACACCATATATTTT. Its protein product is CASSLAQGSGNTIYF. The complete variable domain, with remaining parts taken from reference TRBV5-1 and TRBJ1-3, reads KAGVTQTPRYLIKTRGQQVTLSCSPISGHRSVSWYQQTPGQGLQFLFEYFSETQRNKGNFPGRFSGRQFSNSRSEMNVSTLELGDSALYLCASSLAQGSGNTIYFGEGSWLTVV.

The chain combines TRBV5-4 with TRBJ2-1; 9 positions match TRBD2. The CDR3 loop spans 18 amino acids. From germline, CDR1 is SGHNT and CDR2 YYREEE (reference sequence). J lost 0 bases, V lost 5 bases, and 12 bases had no gene match. Here the CDR3 DNA reads TGTGCCAGCAGACAAAGGGGCGGGGGGGGAAGCTCCTACAATGAGCAGTTCTTC. It encodes CASRQRGGGGSSYNEQFF.

The chain combines TRBV5-1 with TRBJ2-6; no reliable D call. The CDR3 has 14 residues. The germline gives CDR1 SGHRS, CDR2 YFSETQ. V was cut by 4 bases and J by 0 bases, with 5 bases left in between. The CDR3 loop reads CASSEDSGANVLTF. CDR3 sequence (DNA): TGCGCCAGCAGCGAGGACTCTGGGGCCAACGTCCTGACTTTC.

This clone was seen only a few times. The V call is TRBV4-1, the J call TRBJ2-7; 7 bases align to TRBD1. The trim removed 3 bases at V and 0 bases at J, leaving 11 bases unmatched. The CDR3 consists of 17 residues. Germline CDR1 MGHRA, CDR2 YSYEKL. The CDR3: CASSQTDMDRSSYEQYF. The DNA of the CDR3 is TGCGCCAGCAGCCAGACCGACATGGACAGGAGCTCCTACGAGCAGTACTTC.

The V call is TRBV20-1, the J call TRBJ1-5; D remains unclear. Trimming stripped 5 bases from V and 12 bases from J, with 14 bases between. CDR3 length: 11 residues. Germline CDR1 DFQATT, CDR2 SNEGSKA (reference sequence). DNA of the CDR3: TGCAGTGCTTTCGGTGGAGCAAACCAGCATTTT. Amino acids: CSAFGGANQHF.

The chain uses TRBV12-3 or TRBV12-4 and TRBJ1-1; no firm D call. The CDR3 is 11 amino acids. Trimming pared 6 bases from V and 6 bases from J, leaving 8 bases between. The CDR3 bases are TGTGCCAGCAGGTACACCGCTGAAGCTTTCTTT. Amino acid sequence: CASRYTAEAFF.

The genes are TRBV12-3 or TRBV12-4 and TRBJ1-1, with a weak D call TRBD1 (5 bases). V lost 6 bases and J 1 base, leaving 9 bases between the germline ends. The CDR3 runs to 13 residues. DNA of the CDR3: TGTGCCAGCAGCCGGACATGGAACACTGAAGCTTTCTTT. This codes for CASSRTWNTEAFF.

Only a few counts were recorded for this clone. The chain has TRBV7-3 and TRBJ2-1; tentative D call: TRBD1 (5 bases). Germline CDR1 reads SGHTA; CDR2 reads FQGTGA. The CDR3 sequence is 15 residues long. Deletions cut 3 bases from V and 4 bases from J, with 13 bases between. CDR3 loop: CASSFQGNSYNEQFF. CDR3 nucleotides: TGTGCCAGCAGCTTTCAGGGTAATAGTTACAATGAGCAGTTCTTC.

The chain couples TRBV30 to TRBJ1-5, with TRBD1 identical over 7 bases. This CDR3 comprises 15 residues. The germline V gene has CDR1 GTSNPN and CDR2 SVGIG (reference sequence). Trimming took 0 bases from V and 3 from J; bases not matched to a gene: 5. The CDR3 bases are TGTGCCTGGAGTGTTAAAGGGGGCAACAATCAGCCCCAGCATTTT. Translation gives CAWSVKGGNNQPQHF. The variable domain in full, completed from reference TRBV30 and TRBJ1-5, reads SQTIHQWPATLVQPVGSPLSLECTVEGTSNPNLYWYRQAAGRGLQLLFYSVGIGQISSEVPQNLSASRPQDRQFILSSKKLLLSDSGFYLCAWSVKGGNNQPQHFGDGTRLSIL.

The chain combines TRBV18 with TRBJ2-1; 9 bases match TRBD1. The CDR3 sequence is 13 residues long. In germline, CDR1 is KGHSH, CDR2 LQKENI. J gave up 8 bases and V 4 bases, and 3 bases lay outside the gene matches. The CDR3 DNA reads TGTGCCAGCTCACAAAGGACAGGGGATGAGCAGTTCTTC. This gives the protein CASSQRTGDEQFF.

The V and J genes are TRBV24-1 and TRBJ2-2, with D perhaps matching TRBD2 (6 bases). The germline V gene has CDR1 KGHDR and CDR2 SFDVKD. V shed 4 bases and J shed 3 bases, with 14 bases lying between them. The CDR3 sequence is 16 residues long. This CDR3 reads CATSEPTGDYTGELFF. The CDR3 nucleotides are TGTGCCACCAGTGAGCCAACGGGGGATTACACCGGGGAGCTGTTTTTT.

This clone has a single count. The chain links TRBV19 to TRBJ2-7; D perhaps matches TRBD1 (6 bases). V dropped 3 bases and J dropped 3 bases, with 15 bases sitting between them. The CDR3 has 15 residues. In germline, CDR1 is LNHDA, CDR2 SQIVND (reference sequence). The CDR3 region has the DNA TGTGCCAGTAGTATCGCAGCAGGGGTGAGCTACGAGCAGTACTTC. Its protein product is CASSIAAGVSYEQYF.

This chain uses TRBV7-9 with TRBJ1-2; D gene ambiguous. The V end lost 4 bases, the J end lost 4 bases, and 10 bases lay between the germline ends. The germline CDR1 and CDR2 sequences are SEHNR and FQNEAQ (reference sequence). CDR3 length: 13 amino acids. The CDR3 nucleotides are TGTGCCAGCAGCTCGAGAGGCCGCTATGGCTACACCTTC. Encoded protein: CASSSRGRYGYTF.

The gene calls are TRBV19 and TRBJ2-7; TRBD1 is a possible D gene (6 bases). Per germline, CDR1 LNHDA and CDR2 SQIVND (reference sequence). The CDR3 consists of 13 residues. Deletions cut 3 bases from V and 3 bases from J, with 9 bases between. The CDR3 spells CASSIQGNYEQYF. DNA of the CDR3: TGTGCCAGTAGTATCCAGGGGAACTACGAGCAGTACTTC.

The chain links TRBV6-6 to TRBJ2-3; 13 bases map to TRBD2. The trim removed 5 bases at V and 4 bases at J, leaving 9 bases unmatched. Germline lookup yields CDR1 MNHNY and CDR2 SVGAGI (reference sequence). This CDR3 is 17 amino acids long. For the CDR3, the DNA is TGTGCCAGCAGTCCCGGGACTAGCGGGGTTGCGCCAGATACGCAGTATTTT. Translation: CASSPGTSGVAPDTQYF.

Only one count was recorded for this clone. At one of its ends the junction is not consistent with the germline gene, which may arise from a read error. The chain employs TRBV4-1 and TRBJ2-3; no clear D. Per germline, CDR1 MGHRA and CDR2 YSYEKL. The CDR3 has 14 amino acids. The CDR3 protein is CASSIKGDTDMQYF. The CDR3, as DNA: TGCGCCAGCAGTATTAAAGGTGACACAGATATGCAGTATTTT.

V gene TRBV5-1 combines with J gene TRBJ2-1, with D perhaps matching TRBD1 (5 bases). Trimming cost V 4 bases and J 3 bases, with 8 bases left between them. The CDR3 runs 13 residues. The V gene's germline CDR1 is SGHRS and CDR2 YFSETQ. As DNA, the CDR3 is TGCGCCAGCAGCACTGACAGCTACAATGAGCAGTTCTTC. It is translated as CASSTDSYNEQFF.

Written as DNA, the CDR3 is TGTGCCAGCAGTCACGACATCCGTTCAGGGGGGAATCAGCCCCAGCATTTT. Translation: CASSHDIRSGGNQPQHF. V gene TRBV6-6 combines with J gene TRBJ1-5, with 7 bases aligning to TRBD1. With V trimmed by 5 bases and J by 4 bases, 14 bases remained unmatched. Germline CDR1 is MNHNY and CDR2 is SVGAGI (reference sequence). This CDR3 has 17 amino acids.

The chain joins TRBV3-1 (or the pseudogene TRBV3-2) to TRBJ1-1; tentative D call: TRBD1 (5 bases). This CDR3 is 13 amino acids long. With 1 base removed from V and 9 bases from J, the gap between germline ends came to 12 bases. The germline gives CDR1 LGHDT, CDR2 YNNKEL (reference sequence). The CDR3 DNA sequence: TGTGCCAGCAGCCAAGCCGTCCAGGGAAAAGCTTTCTTT. Translating gives CASSQAVQGKAFF.

The CDR3 DNA follows: TGTGCCTGGAGCCAGACAGCTTACAATGAGCAGTTCTTC. This gives the protein CAWSQTAYNEQFF. The V and J genes are TRBV30 and TRBJ2-1; D might be TRBD1 (5 bases). The V and J ends lost 3 bases and 4 bases respectively, with 10 bases between them. The CDR3 loop spans 13 amino acids. The germline V gene encodes CDR1 GTSNPN and CDR2 SVGIG (reference sequence).

The chain is built from TRBV7-6 and TRBJ2-1, with 14 positions matching TRBD2. CDR1 and CDR2 from the germline V gene are SGHVS and FNYEAQ. With 5 bases clipped from V and 8 bases from J, the junction kept 8 bases outside the gene matches. The CDR3 contains 16 residues. The CDR3 protein is CASSPRTSGGLDEQFF. In nucleotides, the CDR3 is TGTGCCAGCAGCCCCCGGACTAGCGGGGGGCTAGATGAGCAGTTCTTC.

The chain links TRBV5-5 to TRBJ1-2, with a possible D match to TRBD1 (5 bases). Trimming removed 0 bases at V and 1 base at J, with 13 bases between. Germline lookup yields CDR1 SGHKS and CDR2 YYEKEE (reference sequence). This CDR3 is 16 amino acids long. This CDR3 reads CASSLAPTEVNYGYTF. DNA of the CDR3: TGTGCCAGCAGCTTGGCTCCGACAGAGGTTAACTATGGCTACACCTTC.

The chain has TRBV5-1 and TRBJ1-1; 10 nucleotides agree with TRBD1. This CDR3 contains 14 residues. Germline CDR1 is SGHRS and CDR2 is YFSETQ. J lost 4 bases, V lost 2 bases, and 2 bases had no gene match. CDR3 nucleotides: TGCGCCAGCAGCTTACGGACAGGGGGCACTGAAGCTTTCTTT. Protein sequence: CASSLRTGGTEAFF.